This entry lists 16 T cell receptor beta chains sequenced from one sample in a study of cytomegalovirus exposure and HLA in healthy donors. PCR used 60 Vbeta primers and 13 Jbeta primers. Sequencing was performed with immunoSEQ multiplex PCR; in TCRdb, only in-frame clones are kept and a portion is missing. The sample carries about 190,000 clones, less than 85% recorded once. Input material: PBMCs. Receptors were obtained from a man aged 25 to 45 in good health and CMV-seropositive.

This clone was detected a few times. V and J are TRBV19 and TRBJ2-1, with 7 bases matching TRBD2. Unmatched junction bases numbered 1, after V lost 8 bases and J lost 0 bases. Germline V gene lookup returns CDR1 LNHDA and CDR2 SQIVND (reference sequence). CDR3 size: 13 residues. The CDR3, as DNA: TGTGCCAGTCGGGAGGACTCCTACAATGAGCAGTTCTTC. It specifies CASREDSYNEQFF.

The CDR3 spells CASRGFEGRYGYTF. The CDR3 nucleotides read TGTGCCAGCCGGGGGTTCGAGGGGAGATATGGCTACACCTTC. The chain combines TRBV27 with TRBJ1-2, with D maybe TRBD1 (5 bases). The V end lost 8 bases, the J end lost 5 bases, and 18 bases lay between the germline ends. This CDR3 is 14 amino acids long. The germline V gene encodes CDR1 MNHEY and CDR2 SMNVEV (reference sequence).

This sequence joins TRBV5-1 and TRBJ2-3; 11 bases map to TRBD2. The J segment lost 3 bases and the V segment lost 1 base, leaving 4 bases of the junction unmatched. Per germline, CDR1 SGHRS and CDR2 YFSETQ. The CDR3 is 16 residues long. The CDR3 loop is CASSLSPSGGTDTQYF. CDR3 nucleotide sequence: TGCGCCAGCAGCTTGAGTCCTAGCGGGGGGACAGATACGCAGTATTTT.

The chain has TRBV6-1 and TRBJ2-5, with 10 nucleotides matching TRBD2. This CDR3 has 15 residues. V lost 4 bases to trimming and J lost 5 bases; unmatched junction nucleotides: 7. Germline V gives CDR1 MNHNS, CDR2 SASEGT. The CDR3 nucleotides are TGTGCCAGCAGTGGTAGACTAGCGGGCGGGGAGACCCAGTACTTC. Translating gives CASSGRLAGGETQYF.

The V and J genes are TRBV5-1 and TRBJ1-4; D is perhaps TRBD1 (6 bases). CDR3 length equals 15 residues. Deletions cut 4 bases from V and 5 bases from J, with 15 bases between. Germline-derived CDR1 and CDR2 are SGHRS and YFSETQ. CDR3 sequence (DNA): TGCGCCAGCAGCGTAACTACAGGGCCCAATGAAAAACTGTTTTTT. It specifies CASSVTTGPNEKLFF.

J is TRBJ2-7 and V is TRBV29-1, with 8 bases lining up with TRBD1. Germline lookup yields CDR1 SQVTM and CDR2 ANQGSEA. The CDR3 has 15 amino acids. V was clipped by 4 bases and J by 3 bases; unmatched bases: 11. The CDR3: CSVVTRQGSLYEQYF. The CDR3 nucleotides are TGCAGCGTTGTAACTAGACAGGGGTCCCTCTACGAGCAGTACTTC.

This clone was seen a single time. This CDR3 reads CASSSLATNEKLFF. CDR3 bases: TGTGCCAGCTCATCACTAGCAACTAATGAAAAACTGTTTTTT. The chain combines TRBV18 with TRBJ1-4; D is uncertain. CDR1 and CDR2 from the germline V gene are KGHSH and LQKENI. The V end was cut by 5 bases, the J end by 0 bases, with 7 bases between. The CDR3 totals 14 residues. Together with reference TRBV18 and TRBJ1-4, the CDR3 gives the full variable domain: NAGVMQNPRHLVRRRGQEARLRCSPMKGHSHVYWYRQLPEEGLKFMVYLQKENIIDESGMPKERFSAEFPKEGPSILRIQQVVRGDSAAYFCASSSLATNEKLFFGSGTQLSVL.

This clone was recorded once. This chain joins TRBV28 and TRBJ2-7; 8 bases map to TRBD1. The CDR3 contains 13 residues. Per germline, CDR1 MDHEN and CDR2 SYDVKM. The ends lost 5 bases at V and 2 bases at J; junction bases unmatched: 2. CDR3: CASSRTGPYEQYF. For the CDR3, the DNA is TGTGCCAGCAGTCGGACAGGGCCCTACGAGCAGTACTTC.

This chain joins TRBV4-3 and TRBJ2-2, with D possibly being TRBD2 (5 bases). Germline V gene sequence: CDR1 LGHNA, CDR2 YSLEER. The CDR3 totals 14 residues. V lost 0 bases to trimming and J lost 7 bases, with 9 bases between them. CDR3 protein: CASSQEEGSGELFF. The CDR3 DNA reads TGCGCCAGCAGCCAAGAGGAAGGGAGCGGGGAGCTGTTTTTT.

V and J are TRBV21-1 and TRBJ2-7; no DNA check was done on the table's D call, TRBD1. TRBV21-1 is described as a pseudogene. CDR3 length: 13 residues. This CDR3 is CASSTPTASEQYF. CDR3 sequence (DNA): TGTGCCAGCAGCACCCCGACAGCTTCCGAGCAGTACTTC.

V is TRBV15 and J is TRBJ1-5, with D unclear. Per the germline V gene, CDR1 is LNHNV and CDR2 is YYDKDF (reference sequence). V was pared by 0 bases and J by 1 base, with 4 bases between. CDR3 length: 14 residues. CDR3 in DNA: TGTGCCACCAGCAGAGAACAGAGCAATCAGCCCCAGCATTTT. Translated: CATSREQSNQPQHF.

V and J are TRBV7-2 and TRBJ2-3; the match to TRBD2 covers 7 bases. Germline CDR1 and CDR2: SGHTA and FQGNSA. This CDR3 has 15 residues. The V gene end was trimmed by 5 bases and the J gene end by 7 bases; junction bases not matched to a gene: 12. The CDR3 coding sequence is TGTGCCAGCAGCCCCCTGATTGGGGGGGAAAATACGCAGTATTTT. Encoded protein: CASSPLIGGENTQYF.

The chain carries TRBV7-2 and TRBJ1-5; D gene uncertain. The CDR3 spans 12 residues. Germline V CDR1 and CDR2: SGHTA, FQGNSA. V was pared by 5 bases and J by 3 bases, with 5 bases between. CDR3 nucleotide sequence: TGTGCCAGCAGCCGCGCCAATCAGCCCCAGCATTTT. Its protein is CASSRANQPQHF.

V is TRBV30 and J is TRBJ1-1; no clear D gene. V was pared by 0 bases and J by 7 bases, with 9 bases between. The CDR3 has 12 amino acids. In germline, CDR1 is GTSNPN, CDR2 SVGIG (reference sequence). CDR3 sequence reads: CAWSVWEREAFF. In DNA form, the CDR3 reads TGTGCCTGGAGTGTTTGGGAGCGTGAAGCTTTCTTT.

The V call is TRBV28, the J call TRBJ1-1; TRBD1 is a possible D gene (6 bases). CDR1 MDHEN and CDR2 SYDVKM come from the germline V gene. Trimming took 5 bases from V and 4 from J, leaving 14 bases between them. The CDR3 extends over 14 amino acids. The CDR3: CASSPGGQGTEAFF. CDR3 in DNA: TGTGCCAGCAGTCCGGGGGGACAAGGCACTGAAGCTTTCTTT.

The CDR3 reads CASGRGWDEAFF. CDR3 nucleotide sequence: TGCGCCAGCGGGCGGGGTTGGGATGAAGCTTTCTTT. The J gene is TRBJ1-1, the V gene TRBV10-2, with D unclear. Germline V gene lookup returns CDR1 WSHSY and CDR2 SAAADI. The V gene lost 8 bases and the J gene lost 7 bases, with 14 bases spanning the gap. This CDR3 region has 12 residues.